This T cell receptor (beta chain) was documented in a study of blood T cell repertoires in COVID-19. Study information: COVID-19 samples collected from the United States, Italy and Spain covered acute and convalescent phases.

Original handling: Researchers report that nucleated cell counts were estimated from reference gene primer amplification. The table came from immunoSEQ multiplex PCR; TCRdb's copy has only in-frame clones and leaves some out. The DNA was the basis for D and trimming; V, J and clone size are from that table. The table includes approximately 160,000 clones, around 87% detected once. CDR1 is MNHEY, CDR2 SVGEGT, per germline. Trimming pared 2 bases from V and 7 bases from J, leaving 18 bases between. This CDR3 is 16 amino acids long. This clone was seen only once. Sequenced input: peripheral blood. The TCR sequence derives from a man aged 55 to 69 with COVID-19, enrolled during active disease. This sequence joins TRBV6-2 or TRBV6-3 and TRBJ1-5; D is ambiguous. The CDR3, as DNA: TGTGCCAGCAGTTACCGTGGGGAGGGAATTGGACAGCCCCAGCATTTT. It is translated as CASSYRGEGIGQPQHF.